Shown below are 30 T cell receptor beta chains from a single sample sequenced in a study of T cells after yellow fever vaccination. TCRdb re-analysed the 5' RACE reads in MiXCR, keeping a single row per CDR3 protein. The sample carries around 250,000 distinct CDR3 sequences, roughly 4.8% recorded once. Sequenced material: CD4+ T cells sorted from PBMCs, taken on the day of the yellow fever booster vaccination. These receptors originate from a man younger than 35 who received the YFV17D yellow fever vaccine.

This clonotype was observed at least ten times. This chain uses TRBV7-2 with TRBJ2-4; TRBD1 might be the D (6 bases). The V gene lost 4 bases and the J gene lost 0 bases, with 10 bases spanning the gap. CDR1 is SGHTA and CDR2 is FQGNSA in the germline V gene. The CDR3 has 15 residues. Here the CDR3 reads CASSYQGRAKNIQYF. The CDR3, as DNA: TGTGCCAGCAGCTACCAGGGGAGAGCCAAAAACATTCAGTACTTC.

The chain uses TRBV5-1 and TRBJ1-2, with D maybe TRBD1 (5 bases). CDR3 size: 13 residues. Trimming removed 0 bases at V and 7 bases at J, with 10 bases between. Germline V lookup: CDR1 SGHRS, CDR2 YFSETQ. CDR3 coding DNA: TGCGCCAGCAGCTTGGGGGCAGGGTCTGGCTACACCTTC. Protein: CASSLGAGSGYTF.

In its sample, this clonotype was seen a few times. The chain joins TRBV5-1 to TRBJ2-3; D is perhaps TRBD2 (6 bases). Germline CDR1 reads SGHRS; CDR2 reads YFSETQ. CDR3 length equals 15 residues. V lost 4 bases and J lost 0, with 12 bases in between. The CDR3 protein is CASSGPGASTDTQYF. As DNA, the CDR3 is TGCGCCAGCAGCGGTCCGGGAGCTAGCACAGATACGCAGTATTTT.

V usage is TRBV20-1 and J usage is TRBJ2-2; D gene unclear. Germline V gives CDR1 DFQATT, CDR2 SNEGSKA (reference sequence). V lost 0 bases and J 0 bases, leaving 8 bases between the germline ends. This CDR3 contains 15 residues. CDR3 loop: CSAREMLANTGELFF. CDR3 bases: TGCAGTGCTAGAGAGATGCTCGCGAACACCGGGGAGCTGTTTTTT.

The genes are TRBV5-1 and TRBJ1-6; D is perhaps TRBD1 (6 bases). V lost 4 bases and J 7 bases, leaving 18 bases between the germline ends. Germline V CDR1 and CDR2: SGHRS, YFSETQ. This CDR3 region has 16 residues. The CDR3 nucleotides read TGCGCCAGCAGCCCAGACGGACAGAGCCTGAATTCACCCCTCCACTTT. This translates into CASSPDGQSLNSPLHF.

This clonotype has a handful of counts. The chain employs TRBV6-5 and TRBJ2-5; D remains unclear. The length of the CDR3 is 15 residues. From germline, CDR1 is MNHEY and CDR2 SVGAGI. The V gene lost 6 bases and the J gene lost 5 bases, with 19 bases spanning the gap. The CDR3 region is CASSPRGETGETQYF. CDR3 nucleotide sequence: TGTGCCAGCAGCCCCCGCGGCGAAACCGGGGAGACCCAGTACTTC.

The sample holds many counts of this clonotype. V usage is TRBV10-3 and J usage is TRBJ2-2, with D maybe TRBD2 (6 bases). This CDR3 spans 13 amino acids. Germline lookup yields CDR1 ENHRY and CDR2 SYGVKD. Trimming shortened V by 6 bases and J by 5 bases, and 10 bases separated the two germline ends. The CDR3 protein is CAISRDLTGELFF. The CDR3 coding sequence is TGTGCCATCAGCCGGGACTTAACCGGGGAGCTGTTTTTT.

At least ten counts were recorded for this clonotype. For the CDR3, the DNA is TGCGCCAGCAGCTTGGCTAGCGGAGCCTACAATGAGCAGTTCTTC. Encoded protein: CASSLASGAYNEQFF. The chain employs TRBV5-1 and TRBJ2-1, with 7 positions matching TRBD2. Trimming took 0 bases from V and 2 from J; bases not matched to a gene: 2. Germline values: CDR1 SGHRS, CDR2 YFSETQ. CDR3 length: 15 amino acids. Together with reference TRBV5-1 and TRBJ2-1, the CDR3 gives the full variable domain: KAGVTQTPRYLIKTRGQQVTLSCSPISGHRSVSWYQQTPGQGLQFLFEYFSETQRNKGNFPGRFSGRQFSNSRSEMNVSTLELGDSALYLCASSLASGAYNEQFFGPGTRLTVL.

This clonotype has more than one count but fewer than ten. The J gene is TRBJ1-5, the V gene TRBV20-1; D gene ambiguous. Looked up from germline, CDR1 is DFQATT and CDR2 is SNEGSKA (reference sequence). V lost 5 bases to trimming and J lost 0 bases, with 5 bases between them. The CDR3 contains 12 residues. CDR3 region: CSALGSNQPQHF. CDR3 sequence (DNA): TGCAGTGCTCTGGGTAGCAATCAGCCCCAGCATTTT.

The chain joins TRBV18 to TRBJ1-4, with D possibly TRBD1 on 5 matching bases. In germline, CDR1 is KGHSH, CDR2 LQKENI. V gave up 0 bases and J gave up 8 bases, with 7 bases separating them. The CDR3 has 13 amino acids. In DNA, the CDR3 is TGTGCCAGCTCACCACCCGGGACGGAAAAACTGTTTTTT. The encoded protein is CASSPPGTEKLFF.

This clonotype was seen at least ten times. This CDR3 reads CASSQDTGESYNEQFF. CDR3 in DNA: TGTGCCAGCAGCCAAGATACGGGGGAATCCTACAATGAGCAGTTCTTC. This rearrangement joins TRBV4-2 to TRBJ2-1, with D possibly matching TRBD2 (6 bases). V lost 0 bases to trimming and J lost 1 base, with 10 bases between them. CDR1 and CDR2 (germline): LGHNA, YNFKEQ. CDR3 length equals 16 residues.

This clonotype appeared many times. The chain uses TRBV12-3 or TRBV12-4 and TRBJ2-3; 8 nucleotides align to TRBD1. V was pared by 6 bases and J by 2 bases, with 7 bases of the junction left unmatched. This CDR3 contains 15 residues. CDR3 nucleotides: TGTGCCAGCAGCAATCAGGGGGCCCACACAGATACGCAGTATTTT. This sequence encodes CASSNQGAHTDTQYF.

This clonotype showed up just a few times. The chain joins TRBV4-3 to TRBJ2-3, with D unclear. The V end was cut by 3 bases, the J end by 0 bases, with 13 bases between. There are 16 residues in the CDR3. The germline V gene encodes CDR1 LGHNA and CDR2 YSLEER. CDR3 nucleotides: TGCGCCAGCAGCCAGGACCCGGGCCCTAGCACAGATACGCAGTATTTT. Protein: CASSQDPGPSTDTQYF.

CDR3 amino acids: CASSPVERSGKNIQYF. In nucleotides, the CDR3 is TGTGCCAGCAGTCCTGTAGAAAGGTCGGGCAAAAACATTCAGTACTTC. This chain connects TRBV6-1 to TRBJ2-4; D unclear. The CDR3 totals 16 residues. Looked up from germline, CDR1 is MNHNS and CDR2 is SASEGT. Deletions cut 5 bases from V and 3 bases from J, with 17 bases between.

This clonotype was found a few times. The rearrangement joins TRBV9 to TRBJ2-3, with a possible D match to TRBD1 (6 bases). V lost 2 bases and J 2 bases, leaving 12 bases between the germline ends. Per germline, CDR1 SGDLS and CDR2 YYNGEE. The CDR3 totals 15 residues. CDR3 sequence reads: CASSVAAGATDTQYF. CDR3 DNA: TGTGCCAGCAGCGTTGCTGCAGGGGCCACAGATACGCAGTATTTT.

This clonotype was seen many times. The chain recombines TRBV4-1 with TRBJ1-4, with 8 bases that match TRBD1. V lost 3 bases, J lost 7 bases, and 10 bases stayed unmatched. CDR1 is MGHRA and CDR2 is YSYEKL in the germline V gene. This CDR3 spans 16 amino acids. The CDR3 DNA is TGCGCCAGCAGCCACCTTCTGGACAGGGCCGGTGAAAAACTGTTTTTT. Translating it yields CASSHLLDRAGEKLFF.

This clonotype was counted many times. V and J are TRBV4-2 and TRBJ2-5; no firm D call. CDR3 length: 15 residues. V gave up 1 base and J gave up 2 bases, with 11 bases separating them. Germline V gene lookup returns CDR1 LGHNA and CDR2 YNFKEQ. The CDR3 bases are TGTGCCAGCAGCCAAGGTGGAACAGCACAAGAGACCCAGTACTTC. It specifies CASSQGGTAQETQYF.

Many counts were recorded for this clonotype. This chain uses TRBV3-1 with TRBJ2-7, with D possibly TRBD2 on 6 matching bases. The CDR3 covers 13 residues. Germline V gives CDR1 LGHDT, CDR2 YNNKEL (reference sequence). Trimming took off 0 bases at V and 4 bases at J, with 7 bases between the two ends. Here the CDR3 reads CASSQEGGYEQYV. Written as DNA, the CDR3 is TGTGCCAGCAGCCAAGAGGGAGGATACGAGCAGTACGTC.

This clonotype was seen once. The chain joins TRBV19 to TRBJ1-2; D gene unclear. The CDR3 covers 14 residues. V lost 3 bases, J lost 7 bases, and 15 bases lay in between. Germline V gives CDR1 LNHDA, CDR2 SQIVND (reference sequence). CDR3 in DNA: TGTGCCAGTAGTATTGATAGACCGTGCTTTGGCTACACCTTC. As protein: CASSIDRPCFGYTF.

This clonotype was seen at least ten times. V and J are TRBV9 and TRBJ2-1; a weak D match, TRBD1 (5 bases). Germline CDR1 SGDLS, CDR2 YYNGEE. Trimming took 0 bases from V and 0 from J, leaving 19 bases between them. The CDR3 sequence is 19 residues long. This CDR3 reads CASSVGGAALKSSYNEQFF. As DNA, the CDR3 is TGTGCCAGCAGCGTAGGTGGGGCCGCCCTAAAAAGCTCCTACAATGAGCAGTTCTTC. Using reference TRBV9 and TRBJ2-1 for the parts outside the CDR3, the full variable domain is DSGVTQTPKHLITATGQRVTLRCSPRSGDLSVYWYQQSLDQGLQFLIQYYNGEERAKGNILERFSAQQFPDLHSELNLSSLELGDSALYFCASSVGGAALKSSYNEQFFGPGTRLTVL.

The gene calls are TRBV19 and TRBJ2-1; a weak D match, TRBD1 (6 bases). The CDR3 spans 15 residues. Germline V gives CDR1 LNHDA, CDR2 SQIVND (reference sequence). V lost 8 bases and J 0 bases, leaving 14 bases between the germline ends. The CDR3 DNA reads as TGTGCCAGTGATGACAGGCACAGCTCCTACAATGAGCAGTTCTTC. Translating gives CASDDRHSSYNEQFF.

This clonotype came up many times. The rearrangement links TRBV6-1 to TRBJ2-7; D remains unclear. Germline CDR1 is MNHNS and CDR2 is SASEGT. V was clipped by 6 bases and J by 0 bases, with 3 bases between them. This CDR3 comprises 11 residues. The CDR3: CASRDSYEQYV. The DNA of the CDR3 is TGTGCCAGCAGAGACTCCTACGAGCAGTACGTC.

Ten or more counts support this clonotype. The chain recombines TRBV9 with TRBJ1-4, with D maybe TRBD1 (5 bases). Trimming left V 3 bases short and J 4 bases short, with 10 bases between. The CDR3 runs to 14 residues. Germline assignment: CDR1 SGDLS and CDR2 YYNGEE. The CDR3 is CASSAWDGNEKLFF. CDR3 sequence (DNA): TGTGCCAGCAGCGCCTGGGACGGTAATGAAAAACTGTTTTTT.

The chain recombines TRBV4-3 with TRBJ2-1, with TRBD2 matching 15 bases. The CDR3 sequence is 17 residues long. Germline V CDR1 and CDR2: LGHNA, YSLEER. With V trimmed by 2 bases and J by 8 bases, 7 bases remained unmatched. This chain's CDR3 is CASSQLWTSGGAHEQFF. The CDR3, as DNA: TGCGCCAGCAGCCAACTCTGGACTAGCGGGGGGGCCCATGAGCAGTTCTTC.

This sequence joins TRBV4-2 and TRBJ2-1; no clear D. Germline CDR1 and CDR2: LGHNA and YNFKEQ. V was pared by 1 base and J by 10 bases, with 11 bases between. The CDR3 length is 13 residues. The CDR3 nucleotides are TGTGCCAGCAGCCAAGGGGGATCGTTAGAGCAGTTCTTC. It yields the protein CASSQGGSLEQFF.

CDR3 DNA sequence: TGTGCCAGCTCACCACGGGACACACAAGAGACCCAGTACTTC. The encoded protein is CASSPRDTQETQYF. This sequence joins TRBV18 and TRBJ2-5; TRBD1 is a possible D gene (6 bases). The length of the CDR3 is 14 residues. Trimming took off 1 base at V and 2 bases at J, with 8 bases between the two ends. The germline gives CDR1 KGHSH, CDR2 LQKENI. Full variable domain (remainder filled in from reference TRBV18 and TRBJ2-5): NAGVMQNPRHLVRRRGQEARLRCSPMKGHSHVYWYRQLPEEGLKFMVYLQKENIIDESGMPKERFSAEFPKEGPSILRIQQVVRGDSAAYFCASSPRDTQETQYFGPGTRLLVL.

This clonotype has a handful of counts. One junction end does not reproduce the germline sequence, and a read error may be involved. This chain connects TRBV7-2 to TRBJ2-5; 7 nucleotides line up with TRBD1. The CDR3 has 11 residues. The germline V gene encodes CDR1 SGHTA and CDR2 FQGNSA. The CDR3 loop reads CASSWKDRPIF. CDR3 nucleotides: TGTGCCAGCAGCTGGAAGGACAGGCCCATCTTC.

This clonotype was detected ten times or more. The rearrangement joins TRBV6-5 to TRBJ2-5, with 8 bases fitting TRBD1. There are 13 residues in the CDR3. CDR1 is MNHEY and CDR2 is SVGAGI in the germline V gene. J lost 7 bases, V lost 8 bases, and 9 bases had no gene match. DNA for the CDR3: TGTGCCAGCGCCCAGGGGGCGCCGGGGACCCAGTACTTC. It translates to CASAQGAPGTQYF.

The chain links TRBV5-4 to TRBJ2-7, with a tentative D call TRBD1 (5 bases). From germline, CDR1 is SGHNT and CDR2 YYREEE (reference sequence). The CDR3 length is 12 residues. The CDR3 DNA reads as TGTGCCAGCAGCCCCAGGGATTACGAGCAGCACGTC. Translated: CASSPRDYEQHV.

V is TRBV20-1 and J is TRBJ2-5; D is undetermined. The CDR3 has 10 amino acids. The germline gives CDR1 DFQATT, CDR2 SNEGSKA (reference sequence). V was cut by 6 bases and J by 2 bases, with 4 bases left in between. CDR3 coding DNA: TGCAGTGCAGTACAAGAGACCCAGTACTTC. It yields the protein CSAVQETQYF.